One sample yielded the 20 T cell receptor beta chains listed below, sequenced in a study of shared clonotypes between healthy human individuals. The table came from immunoSEQ multiplex PCR; TCRdb's copy has only in-frame clones and leaves some out. The sample consists of over 1.4 million clones, 96% of them appearing once. The sequenced material came from naive CD4+ T cells sorted from blood. Subset indicated: CD45RA+ positively selected. These receptors were obtained from a man aged 25 to 40 in good health.

The table lists this clone with a few counts. The chain joins TRBV4-3 to TRBJ2-7, with D uncertain. Germline loops: CDR1 LGHNA, CDR2 YSLEER. V was pared by 3 bases and J by 5 bases, with 11 bases between. The length of the CDR3 is 13 residues. The CDR3 spells CASSQYVNNEQYF. The CDR3 nucleotides are TGCGCCAGCAGCCAGTATGTGAACAACGAGCAGTACTTC.

The chain joins TRBV7-2 to TRBJ2-3; D is unclear. In germline, CDR1 is SGHTA, CDR2 FQGNSA. There are 14 residues in the CDR3. The ends were cut back, 7 bases at V and 0 bases at J, with 11 bases in the middle. CDR3 sequence reads: CASTEQTSTDTQYF. The CDR3 bases are TGTGCCAGCACCGAGCAGACTAGCACAGATACGCAGTATTTT.

The chain combines TRBV4-3 with TRBJ2-3; TRBD1 agrees at 10 bases. V shed 3 bases, J shed 6 bases, and the junction held 9 bases outside the gene matches. The germline V gene encodes CDR1 LGHNA and CDR2 YSLEER. This CDR3 spans 16 amino acids. CDR3 region: CASSQEAGQGFDTQYF. CDR3 coding DNA: TGCGCCAGCAGCCAGGAGGCGGGACAGGGGTTCGATACGCAGTATTTT.

The chain recombines TRBV28 with TRBJ1-2; unclear D gene. The V gene's germline CDR1 is MDHEN and CDR2 SYDVKM. Trimming removed 8 bases from V and 5 bases from J, with 12 bases in between. CDR3 length: 12 amino acids. The CDR3: CASGSSSYGYTF. Written as DNA, the CDR3 is TGTGCCAGCGGGTCCAGTTCATATGGCTACACCTTC.

This sequence joins TRBV6-6 and TRBJ2-5; 8 bases agree with TRBD2. The CDR3 is 15 amino acids. Germline V gene lookup returns CDR1 MNHNY and CDR2 SVGAGI (reference sequence). J gave up 4 bases and V 7 bases, and 11 bases lay outside the gene matches. DNA of the CDR3: TGTGCCAGCAAAAGGAACGGGAGGGATGGAGAGACCCAGTACTTC. It yields the protein CASKRNGRDGETQYF.

The chain joins TRBV18 to TRBJ2-7; 10 bases are shared with TRBD2. Looked up from germline, CDR1 is KGHSH and CDR2 is LQKENI. The CDR3 sequence is 16 residues long. The ends lost 1 base at V and 5 bases at J; junction bases unmatched: 8. The CDR3 spells CASSPLPSGRVDEQYF. As DNA, the CDR3 is TGTGCCAGCTCACCACTCCCCAGCGGGAGGGTCGACGAGCAGTACTTC.

Comment on this clone: This CDR3 is also generated by other DNA sequences in the sample. V and J are TRBV9 and TRBJ2-2; 7 positions match TRBD2. V lost 2 bases and J lost 5; bases outside the gene matches: 9. Germline lookup yields CDR1 SGDLS and CDR2 YYNGEE. The length of the CDR3 is 16 residues. CDR3 amino acids: CASSVGPGGLTGELFF. The CDR3, as DNA: TGTGCCAGCAGCGTGGGTCCGGGGGGATTAACCGGGGAGCTGTTTTTT.

The chain carries TRBV7-2 and TRBJ2-7; 7 bases are shared with TRBD1. CDR3 length: 15 residues. Trimming at V came to 5 bases and at J to 2 bases, leaving 9 bases not matched to a gene. The germline V gene has CDR1 SGHTA and CDR2 FQGNSA. CDR3 sequence reads: CASSSRDRKTYEQYF. The CDR3 DNA reads as TGTGCCAGCAGCAGCCGGGACAGAAAGACCTACGAGCAGTACTTC.

The chain uses TRBV19 and TRBJ1-1; 7 bases match TRBD1. Per germline, CDR1 LNHDA and CDR2 SQIVND (reference sequence). With V trimmed by 7 bases and J by 1 base, 9 bases remained unmatched. The CDR3 loop spans 15 amino acids. DNA for the CDR3: TGTGCCAGTACGGGACAGACTGCACCGAACACTGAAGCTTTCTTT. It encodes CASTGQTAPNTEAFF.

The chain couples TRBV6-1 to TRBJ1-2, with 8 bases matching TRBD1. Trimming at V came to 5 bases and at J to 1 base, leaving 6 bases not matched to a gene. There are 15 residues in the CDR3. CDR1 MNHNS and CDR2 SASEGT come from the germline V gene. The CDR3 here is CASSPTGGFNYGYTF. The CDR3 DNA is TGTGCCAGCAGTCCTACAGGGGGATTTAACTATGGCTACACCTTC.

This chain connects TRBV30 to TRBJ2-3; tentatively, D is TRBD2 (5 bases). The germline V gene has CDR1 GTSNPN and CDR2 SVGIG (reference sequence). V was trimmed by 2 bases and J by 2 bases, leaving 8 bases between them. This CDR3 is built from 13 residues. The CDR3 DNA is TGTGCCTGGAGTTTCCGGGACACAGATACGCAGTATTTT. Translation gives CAWSFRDTDTQYF.

The rearrangement joins TRBV5-1 to TRBJ1-3; TRBD1 might be the D (5 bases). CDR1 and CDR2 from the germline V gene are SGHRS and YFSETQ. Trimming cost V 0 bases and J 9 bases, with 13 bases left between them. The CDR3 runs 14 residues. The CDR3 DNA reads as TGCGCCAGCAGCTTGGCTGGGACCGGAGGCACCATATATTTT. This translates into CASSLAGTGGTIYF.

The V call is TRBV19, the J call TRBJ2-1, with 9 bases that match TRBD1. This CDR3 region has 15 residues. J gave up 7 bases and V 8 bases, and 12 bases lay outside the gene matches. Germline V CDR1 and CDR2: LNHDA, SQIVND (reference sequence). The CDR3 DNA reads as TGTGCCAGTGGGCTATTGGGACAGGGTAAGAATGAGCAGTTCTTC. It is translated as CASGLLGQGKNEQFF.

The rearrangement links TRBV19 to TRBJ2-7, with 8 bases identical to TRBD1. Germline V CDR1 and CDR2: LNHDA, SQIVND (reference sequence). V shed 9 bases, J shed 4 bases, and the junction held 11 bases outside the gene matches. This CDR3 is built from 14 residues. In DNA form, the CDR3 reads TGTGCCAGCAGGGGCCGGGACAGGTCTTACGAGCAGTACTTC. This translates into CASRGRDRSYEQYF.

The chain recombines TRBV11-2 with TRBJ1-4; 10 bases line up with TRBD1. The CDR3 totals 15 residues. Trimming at V came to 0 bases and at J to 11 bases, leaving 6 bases not matched to a gene. The V gene's germline CDR1 is SGHAT and CDR2 FQNNGV. CDR3: CASSLEGTGVGKLFF. DNA for the CDR3: TGTGCCAGCAGCTTAGAGGGGACAGGGGTTGGCAAACTGTTTTTT.

The chain links TRBV21-1 to TRBJ2-3; the table gives TRBD1 as D, unverified against the DNA. TRBV21-1 is shown as a pseudogene. The CDR3 has 15 residues. The CDR3 protein is CASSNRQGVGITQYF. The CDR3 coding sequence is TGTGCCAGCAGCAACAGACAGGGGGTTGGTATTACGCAGTATTTT.

The chain combines TRBV11-2 with TRBJ2-1, with 7 bases identical to TRBD1. V lost 0 bases, J lost 0 bases, and 11 bases stayed unmatched. The CDR3 consists of 19 residues. The germline CDR1 and CDR2 sequences are SGHAT and FQNNGV. The CDR3: CASSLDGQAFNPSYNEQFF. For the CDR3, the DNA is TGTGCCAGCAGCTTAGATGGACAGGCTTTTAACCCCTCCTACAATGAGCAGTTCTTC.

The rearrangement joins TRBV7-9 to TRBJ1-5; D may be TRBD1 (5 bases). This CDR3 has 18 residues. Trimming shortened V by 1 base and J by 3 bases, and 19 bases separated the two germline ends. Germline V gene data show CDR1 as SEHNR and CDR2 as FQNEAQ (reference sequence). The CDR3 loop is CASSLVPQGGTSNQPQHF. In DNA form, the CDR3 reads TGTGCCAGCAGCTTAGTTCCCCAGGGCGGGACTTCCAATCAGCCCCAGCATTTT.

Comments on this clone: The DNA is omitted, as the CDR3 cannot be located on it reliably, and the CDR3 follows TCRdb's listing. This chain connects TRBV27 to TRBJ1-2. Germline lookup yields CDR1 MNHEY and CDR2 SMNVEV (reference sequence). Ends included, the CDR3 has 11 residues. CDR3 region: CASSFGDGYTF.

About this clone itself: This same CDR3 is encoded by further DNA sequences in the sample. The chain combines TRBV7-3 with TRBJ2-3; D gene unclear. Trimming left V 5 bases short and J 1 base short, with 7 bases between. CDR1 SGHTA and CDR2 FQGTGA come from the germline V gene. The CDR3 runs to 13 residues. DNA of the CDR3: TGTGCCAGCAGCCCTGGGGGCACAGATACGCAGTATTTT. This encodes CASSPGGTDTQYF. Filled out from reference TRBV7-3 and TRBJ2-3, the complete variable domain reads GAGVSQTPSNKVTEKGKYVELRCDPISGHTALYWYRQSLGQGPEFLIYFQGTGAADDSGLPNDRFFAVRPEGSVSTLKIQRTERGDSAVYLCASSPGGTDTQYFGPGTRLTVL.